This T cell receptor (beta chain) derives from a study of blood T cell repertoires in COVID-19. This table comes from immunoSEQ multiplex PCR, and its TCRdb copy is limited to in-frame clones, with some not included. The sample yields roughly 34,000 clones, 80% seen once. Germline values: CDR1 MNHNY, CDR2 SVGAGI (reference sequence). V lost 1 base and J lost 3, with 12 bases in between. This CDR3 has 15 residues. This clone is labeled medium-sized. Sequenced material: peripheral blood. J is TRBJ1-1 and V is TRBV6-6, with D possibly TRBD1 on 6 matching bases. The clonotype comes from a woman aged 65 to 85 with acute or convalescent COVID-19. The CDR3 sequence: CASSYLGYRDTEAFF. In nucleotides, the CDR3 is TGTGCCAGCAGTTACTTGGGGTACAGGGACACTGAAGCTTTCTTT.